This is a list of T cell receptor beta chains from one sample in a study of OX40 agonist ivuxolimab in advanced cancers. The assay was immunoSEQ multiplex PCR, and TCRdb's table has in-frame clones only and misses some. Of some 20,000 clones listed, around 81% are singletons. The sequencing used CD4+ or CD8+ T cells sorted from blood, collected in a trial of the OX40 agonist ivuxolimab. Receptors were obtained from an adult with an advanced solid tumor such as melanoma, head and neck, liver or kidney cancer. The CDR3 runs from the conserved cysteine through the conserved F or W. Each record gives: CDR3 DNA, CDR3 protein, D gene, V gene, clone size, J gene. A D gene is named only where the DNA matches it firmly. Clone size is not always given. Where it is, it says once, few, many or a class for expanded clones.

TGTGCCAGCAGCTTGAAGGGCTCAAGCTCCTACGAGCAGTACTTC | CASSLKGSSSYEQYF | . | TRBV5-4 | . | TRBJ2-7
TGTGCCACCACGGAGGGAGTAGGGGCAGATACGCAGTATTTT | CATTEGVGADTQYF | . | TRBV10-3 | . | TRBJ2-3
TGCAGCGTTGAAGAAGTTGCTAGGGGGCTAGCTTTCTTT | CSVEEVARGLAFF | TRBD1 | TRBV29-1 | . | TRBJ1-1
TGTGCCAGCATACTTGGAGTGAACACTGAAGCTTTCTTT | CASILGVNTEAFF | . | TRBV7-3 | . | TRBJ1-1
TGTGCCAGCTCACCAATCGGGCCCCCTTACGAGCAGTACTTC | CASSPIGPPYEQYF | . | TRBV18 | . | TRBJ2-7
TGTGCCAGCAGTTACGGTCGGGTCGGGAACACTGAAGCTTTCTTT | CASSYGRVGNTEAFF | . | TRBV6-5 | . | TRBJ1-1
TGTGCCAGCTCACCACCCTCTCTAGCGGGATTCCACGAGCAGTACTTC | CASSPPSLAGFHEQYF | TRBD2 | TRBV18 | . | TRBJ2-7
TGTGCCAGCAGTTACGTGGGACAGAACTATGGCTACACCTTC | CASSYVGQNYGYTF | TRBD1 | TRBV6-6 | once | TRBJ1-2
TGTGCCAGCAGCTTGGGAACAGGGGGCTTTCAGCCCCAGCATTTT | CASSLGTGGFQPQHF | TRBD1 | TRBV7-9 | few | TRBJ1-5
TGTGCCAGCAGCCAAGGAGTACAGGGATACAATGAGCAGTTCTTC | CASSQGVQGYNEQFF | . | TRBV7-7 | . | TRBJ2-1
TGTGCCTGGAGTGGGGACTGGGCCTACGAGCAGTACTTC | CAWSGDWAYEQYF | . | TRBV30 | . | TRBJ2-7
TGTGCCAGCAGCTCAGTTCGGACAGGACCTACCTACGAGCAGTACTTC | CASSSVRTGPTYEQYF | TRBD1 | TRBV13 | . | TRBJ2-7
TGTGCCAGCAGAGATCAGCGGGGCTACGAGCAGTACTTC | CASRDQRGYEQYF | TRBD2 | TRBV6-6 | . | TRBJ2-7
TGCGCCAGCAGCCAGGGACAGGGCGCCTACGAGCAGTACTTC | CASSQGQGAYEQYF | TRBD1 | TRBV5-1 | . | TRBJ2-7
TGTGCCAGCAGTGAAGGGGGGACAGGGAGAGATGGCTACACCTTC | CASSEGGTGRDGYTF | TRBD1 | TRBV6-1 | . | TRBJ1-2
TGTGCCAGCACCAATGGACATAAAGCTTTCTTT | CASTNGHKAFF | . | TRBV6-5 | . | TRBJ1-1
TGTGCCAGCAGCCCGGGGAGCCCACCGTTCTATTTT | CASSPGSPPFYF | . | TRBV14 | . | TRBJ2-3
TGTGCCAGCAGTTTGGCAGGGGGCCACACTGAAGCTTTCTTT | CASSLAGGHTEAFF | TRBD1 | TRBV28 | . | TRBJ1-1
TGTGCCAGCAGCTTAGGGGAGGGGACGAGTACAGATACGCAGTATTTT | CASSLGEGTSTDTQYF | TRBD2 | TRBV11-2 | . | TRBJ2-3
TGTGCCAGCAGCCAAGCGCCGGGACAGGGTTTTTTCTACGAGCAGTACTTC | CASSQAPGQGFFYEQYF | TRBD1 | TRBV4-2 | few | TRBJ2-7
TGTGCCAGCAGCCTAACTGGGTCCTCCGGGGCCAACGTCCTGACTTTC | CASSLTGSSGANVLTF | . | TRBV7-3 | . | TRBJ2-6
TGTGCCTGGAGCCTTCCCGGGACAGGGGGTAAAAAACTGTTTTTT | CAWSLPGTGGKKLFF | TRBD1 | TRBV30 | . | TRBJ1-4
TGTGCCTGGAGACCGGCTGGAAACACCATATATTTT | CAWRPAGNTIYF | . | TRBV30 | . | TRBJ1-3
TGCGCCAGCAGCGCTCATAGCGGGTACGAGCAGTACTTC | CASSAHSGYEQYF | TRBD2 | TRBV4-3 | . | TRBJ2-7
TGTGCCAGCAGCTTCGCGGGATATTATGGGGGCTACACCTTC | CASSFAGYYGGYTF | . | TRBV5-4 | . | TRBJ1-2
TGTGCCAGCAGTTCACGGACACTAGCGGGAGTAGGCGAGACCCAGTACTTC | CASSSRTLAGVGETQYF | TRBD2 | TRBV28 | . | TRBJ2-5
TGCGCCAGCAGCCAAGGAATGGTCGATACGCAGTATTTT | CASSQGMVDTQYF | . | TRBV4-3 | . | TRBJ2-3
TGTGCCATCAGCTCGCGAGGACAGTCTATGGACGAGCAGTACTTC | CAISSRGQSMDEQYF | . | TRBV10-3 | . | TRBJ2-7
TGTGCCAGCAGCGAGGGGACAGTTCCTCCTGGAAACACCATATATTTT | CASSEGTVPPGNTIYF | TRBD1 | TRBV9 | . | TRBJ1-3